The 13 T cell receptor beta chains below come from one sample, sequenced in a study of blood T cell repertoires in COVID-19. The data were produced by immunoSEQ multiplex PCR, yet TCRdb's version contains in-frame clones alone and is incomplete. The sample consists of 100,000 to 120,000 clones, roughly 87% of them appearing once. The sequencing sample was made of peripheral blood. The source of these receptors is a human donor in a cohort sampled during active COVID-19.

The chain is built from TRBV28 and TRBJ1-5; the D gene is possibly TRBD1 (6 bases). This CDR3 is built from 15 residues. Trimming stripped 1 base from V and 5 bases from J, with 12 bases between. Germline assignment: CDR1 MDHEN and CDR2 SYDVKM. CDR3 protein: CASSLSGGGYQPQHF. Written as DNA, the CDR3 is TGTGCCAGCAGTTTATCGGGGGGCGGGTATCAGCCCCAGCATTTT.

This clone was observed once. The chain is built from TRBV4-3 and TRBJ1-2; unclear D gene. The CDR3 covers 14 residues. V was pared by 4 bases and J by 8 bases, with 17 bases between. Germline values: CDR1 LGHNA, CDR2 YSLEER. The DNA of the CDR3 is TGCGCCAGCAGCCGCCTCCCAGGTTCGCTCGGCTACACCTTC. Translation gives CASSRLPGSLGYTF.

Regarding this clone: Other DNA sequences in the same sample also yield this CDR3. The chain combines TRBV5-4 with TRBJ2-7; maybe TRBD1 (6 bases). The CDR3 is 12 residues long. The germline CDR1 and CDR2 sequences are SGHNT and YYREEE (reference sequence). V was clipped by 4 bases and J by 4 bases, with 9 bases between them. The CDR3 reads CASSVDRYEQYF. The CDR3 nucleotides read TGTGCCAGCAGCGTCGACAGGTACGAGCAGTACTTC.

V usage is TRBV4-2 and J usage is TRBJ1-3, with D possibly matching TRBD1 (5 bases). This CDR3 has 16 residues. The ends were cut back, 0 bases at V and 0 bases at J, with 9 bases in the middle. Germline CDR1 LGHNA, CDR2 YNFKEQ. Written as DNA, the CDR3 is TGTGCCAGCAGCCAAGAACAGGATCGCTCTGGAAACACCATATATTTT. The encoded protein is CASSQEQDRSGNTIYF.

There are a few counts of this clone. Additional DNA sequences in this sample encode the identical CDR3. J is TRBJ2-7 and V is TRBV5-4, with TRBD1 identical over 8 bases. CDR3 length: 14 amino acids. The V gene end was trimmed by 4 bases and the J gene end by 3 bases; junction bases not matched to a gene: 6. The germline CDR1 and CDR2 sequences are SGHNT and YYREEE (reference sequence). CDR3 residues: CASSLDRGRYEQYF. CDR3 DNA sequence: TGTGCCAGCAGCCTCGACAGGGGCCGCTACGAGCAGTACTTC.

This chain joins TRBV25-1 and TRBJ2-3; D is perhaps TRBD2 (5 bases). Per germline, CDR1 MGHDK and CDR2 SYGVNS. The CDR3 contains 14 residues. V gave up 0 bases and J gave up 5 bases, with 9 bases separating them. CDR3 region: CASSEYGEQDTQYF. For the CDR3, the DNA is TGTGCCAGCAGTGAATACGGGGAGCAAGATACGCAGTATTTT.

The chain combines TRBV6-5 with TRBJ2-7, with D tentatively TRBD1 (5 bases). The CDR3 spans 12 residues. Trimming shortened V by 5 bases and J by 9 bases, and 14 bases separated the two germline ends. CDR1 is MNHEY, CDR2 SVGAGI, per germline. The CDR3, as DNA: TGTGCCAGCAGTCAATCCAGGGTAGGGCAGTACTTC. This translates into CASSQSRVGQYF.

The chain has TRBV6-1 and TRBJ2-3; D might be TRBD2 (7 bases). CDR1 and CDR2 from the germline V gene are MNHNS and SASEGT. The CDR3 is 15 amino acids. Trimming took off 2 bases at V and 4 bases at J, with 13 bases between the two ends. The CDR3 sequence: CASSEMAGAPDTQYF. CDR3 coding DNA: TGTGCCAGCAGTGAAATGGCGGGGGCCCCAGATACGCAGTATTTT.

The chain couples TRBV29-1 to TRBJ2-3; 9 nucleotides line up with TRBD2. The V gene end was trimmed by 7 bases and the J gene end by 3 bases; junction bases not matched to a gene: 8. The CDR3 extends over 14 amino acids. Germline V gene data show CDR1 as SQVTM and CDR2 as ANQGSEA. CDR3 sequence reads: CSAPIAGVTDTQYF. The CDR3 region has the DNA TGCAGCGCCCCCATAGCGGGAGTAACAGATACGCAGTATTTT.

The chain uses TRBV18 and TRBJ1-2; D perhaps matches TRBD1 (6 bases). The CDR3 loop spans 16 amino acids. From germline, CDR1 is KGHSH and CDR2 LQKENI. Trimming took off 3 bases at V and 2 bases at J, with 16 bases between the two ends. CDR3 DNA: TGTGCCAGCTCACCCCTAACGGGAACAGGGAACTATGGCTACACCTTC. It yields the protein CASSPLTGTGNYGYTF.

This chain joins TRBV9 and TRBJ2-1; 9 bases align to TRBD2. From germline, CDR1 is SGDLS and CDR2 YYNGEE. This CDR3 has 14 amino acids. The junction had 10 bases not matched to a gene; V was cut back by 7 bases and J by 8 bases. Here the CDR3 DNA reads TGTGCCAGCGCAGCCAGCGGGGGGTGGGATGAGCAGTTCTTC. Protein: CASAASGGWDEQFF.

The chain employs TRBV5-1 and TRBJ1-1; perhaps TRBD1 as D (6 bases). Per germline, CDR1 SGHRS and CDR2 YFSETQ. V was trimmed by 0 bases and J by 0 bases, leaving 18 bases between them. CDR3 length: 18 residues. As DNA, the CDR3 is TGCGCCAGCAGCTTGGTGGGTTTGCAGGGGACGGTGAACACTGAAGCTTTCTTT. This encodes CASSLVGLQGTVNTEAFF.

The gene calls are TRBV3-1 (or the pseudogene TRBV3-2) and TRBJ2-1; TRBD2 aligns across 16 bases. The CDR3 contains 18 residues. CDR1 and CDR2 (germline): LGHDT, YNNKEL (reference sequence). Trimming at V came to 5 bases and at J to 6 bases, leaving 10 bases not matched to a gene. CDR3 residues: CASSLGLAGGQSFNEQFF. The CDR3 nucleotides are TGTGCCAGCAGCTTGGGACTAGCGGGGGGGCAGTCGTTCAATGAGCAGTTCTTC.